What follows are 18 T cell receptor beta chains derived from one specimen sequenced in a study of OX40 agonist ivuxolimab in advanced cancers. Sequencing was performed with immunoSEQ multiplex PCR; in TCRdb, only in-frame clones are kept and a portion is missing. This sample has some 73,000 clones, with just over 85% found just once. Sequenced material: CD4+ or CD8+ T cells sorted from blood, taken in a trial of the OX40 agonist ivuxolimab. The receptors shown here come from an adult with an advanced solid tumor such as melanoma, head and neck, liver or kidney cancer.

This chain connects TRBV28 to TRBJ1-5; 8 nucleotides line up with TRBD1. The trim removed 5 bases at V and 4 bases at J, leaving 7 bases unmatched. The germline CDR1 and CDR2 sequences are MDHEN and SYDVKM. This CDR3 has 15 residues. Written as DNA, the CDR3 is TGTGCCAGCAGTCGACGGACAGGGCCTAATCAGCCCCAGCATTTT. Translated: CASSRRTGPNQPQHF. Filled out from reference TRBV28 and TRBJ1-5, the complete variable domain reads DVKVTQSSRYLVKRTGEKVFLECVQDMDHENMFWYRQDPGLGLRLIYFSYDVKMKEKGDIPEGYSVSREKKERFSLILESASTNQTSMYLCASSRRTGPNQPQHFGDGTRLSIL.

The V and J genes are TRBV28 and TRBJ2-3; 8 nucleotides match TRBD2. Germline trimming cut 4 bases from V and 4 bases from J; bases unmatched to any gene: 4. The CDR3 is 14 residues long. Germline lookup yields CDR1 MDHEN and CDR2 SYDVKM. CDR3 protein: CASSSSGGPDTQYF. CDR3 DNA sequence: TGTGCCAGCAGTTCCAGCGGGGGCCCAGATACGCAGTATTTT. The full variable domain, with the rest looked up from reference TRBV28 and TRBJ2-3, is DVKVTQSSRYLVKRTGEKVFLECVQDMDHENMFWYRQDPGLGLRLIYFSYDVKMKEKGDIPEGYSVSREKKERFSLILESASTNQTSMYLCASSSSGGPDTQYFGPGTRLTVL.

The chain carries TRBV27 and TRBJ2-1; the match to TRBD2 covers 10 bases. V trimming: 4 bases; J trimming: 15 bases; junction bases outside the gene matches: 9. This CDR3 is 13 amino acids long. Germline CDR1 and CDR2: MNHEY and SMNVEV (reference sequence). CDR3 DNA: TGTGCCAGCAGTTCCCCTAATAGCGGGGGGCCGTTCTTC. This encodes CASSSPNSGGPFF.

V gene TRBV18 combines with J gene TRBJ2-7; 7 nucleotides match TRBD1. Germline V CDR1 and CDR2: KGHSH, LQKENI. The CDR3 covers 14 residues. The V segment lost 0 bases and the J segment 3 bases; nucleotides outside the gene matches: 2. The CDR3 loop is CASSPPGQFYEQYF. CDR3 DNA: TGTGCCAGCTCACCACCGGGACAGTTCTACGAGCAGTACTTC.

V and J are TRBV5-4 and TRBJ1-5; D remains ambiguous. Trimming pared 0 bases from V and 0 bases from J, leaving 7 bases between. The CDR3 spans 15 residues. In germline, CDR1 is SGHNT, CDR2 YYREEE (reference sequence). The CDR3 coding sequence is TGTGCCAGCAGCTTGGGAGGGTATAGCAATCAGCCCCAGCATTTT. Encoded protein: CASSLGGYSNQPQHF.

The V and J genes are TRBV7-6 and TRBJ1-4; 8 bases agree with TRBD1. The CDR3 spans 14 residues. Trimming removed 3 bases from V and 8 bases from J; junction bases left unmatched: 5. Per the germline V gene, CDR1 is SGHVS and CDR2 is FNYEAQ. This CDR3 is CASSFGQGREKLFF. DNA for the CDR3: TGTGCCAGCAGCTTCGGACAGGGTCGGGAAAAACTGTTTTTT.

V gene TRBV28 combines with J gene TRBJ1-5; D gene ambiguous. Deletions cut 2 bases from V and 7 bases from J, with 0 bases between. Germline V gene lookup returns CDR1 MDHEN and CDR2 SYDVKM. The CDR3 contains 10 residues. The CDR3 region is CASSLQPQHF. CDR3 nucleotides: TGTGCCAGCAGTTTACAGCCCCAGCATTTT.

The V and J genes are TRBV6-5 and TRBJ1-1; TRBD1 matches 11 bases. The trim removed 8 bases at V and 5 bases at J, leaving 7 bases unmatched. CDR1 MNHEY and CDR2 SVGAGI come from the germline V gene. The CDR3 runs to 14 residues. CDR3 in amino acids: CASGTGGIATEAFF. The DNA for the CDR3 is TGTGCCAGCGGGACAGGGGGGATTGCGACTGAAGCTTTCTTT.

The chain couples TRBV7-9 to TRBJ2-7, with 12 nucleotides matching TRBD2. J was trimmed by 7 bases and V by 4 bases; bases with no gene match: 8. The CDR3 runs to 15 residues. Germline V CDR1 and CDR2: SEHNR, FQNEAQ (reference sequence). CDR3 sequence reads: CASSYRLAGEGEQYF. Written as DNA, the CDR3 is TGTGCCAGCAGCTATCGACTAGCGGGAGAGGGAGAGCAGTACTTC. Using reference TRBV7-9 and TRBJ2-7 for the parts outside the CDR3, the full variable domain is DTGVSQNPRHKITKRGQNVTFRCDPISEHNRLYWYRQTLGQGPEFLTYFQNEAQLEKSRLLSDRFSAERPKGSFSTLEIQRTEQGDSAMYLCASSYRLAGEGEQYFGPGTRLTVT.

This clone has only one observation. V is TRBV30 and J is TRBJ2-2; D may be TRBD1 (6 bases). CDR1 is GTSNPN and CDR2 is SVGIG in the germline V gene (reference sequence). This CDR3 comprises 15 residues. V lost 7 bases to trimming and J lost 6 bases, with 21 bases between them. DNA of the CDR3: TGTGCCTCGGACATGGGGGCTCCCGGCGCCGGGGAGCTGTTTTTT. Translating gives CASDMGAPGAGELFF.

The chain uses TRBV7-2 and TRBJ2-2; D tentatively fits TRBD1 or TRBD2 (5 bases each). This CDR3 contains 16 residues. The germline V gene has CDR1 SGHTA and CDR2 FQGNSA. The V end was cut by 4 bases, the J end by 2 bases, with 14 bases between. CDR3 in DNA: TGTGCCAGCAGCTCCCTCGGGGCTCCCAACACCGGGGAGCTGTTTTTT. Translation gives CASSSLGAPNTGELFF.

This clone was seen only once. The chain has TRBV7-2 and TRBJ2-3, with 11 bases identical to TRBD2. Germline CDR1 and CDR2: SGHTA and FQGNSA. The CDR3 runs 19 residues. Losses at the gene ends were 0 bases for V and 1 base for J; bases not matched to a gene: 9. The chain's CDR3 is CASSLAPFTSGGRTDTQYF. In DNA, the CDR3 is TGTGCCAGCAGCTTAGCCCCTTTTACTAGCGGGGGCCGCACAGATACGCAGTATTTT.

This chain connects TRBV7-9 to TRBJ1-2; no clear D gene. The length of the CDR3 is 14 residues. The germline V gene has CDR1 SEHNR and CDR2 FQNEAQ (reference sequence). Trimming cost V 2 bases and J 5 bases, with 12 bases left between them. This CDR3 reads CASSLSNRAYGYTF. The CDR3 bases are TGTGCCAGCAGCTTAAGTAATCGCGCTTATGGCTACACCTTC.

The chain employs TRBV7-2 and TRBJ2-7; perhaps TRBD1 as D (6 bases). Germline V gives CDR1 SGHTA, CDR2 FQGNSA. The CDR3 contains 13 residues. V lost 5 bases, J lost 7 bases, and 15 bases lay in between. CDR3 protein: CASSPGLQGEQYF. The CDR3 region has the DNA TGTGCCAGCAGCCCCGGGCTCCAGGGGGAGCAGTACTTC.

This sequence joins TRBV7-3 and TRBJ2-3; TRBD1 matches at 9 bases. The germline CDR1 and CDR2 sequences are SGHTA and FQGTGA. The CDR3 runs to 15 residues. V lost 5 bases and J lost 2; bases outside the gene matches: 5. CDR3 region: CASSTGTGPTDTQYF. The CDR3, as DNA: TGTGCCAGCAGCACCGGGACAGGGCCCACAGATACGCAGTATTTT. The whole variable domain, remainder taken from reference TRBV7-3 and TRBJ2-3, is GAGVSQTPSNKVTEKGKYVELRCDPISGHTALYWYRQSLGQGPEFLIYFQGTGAADDSGLPNDRFFAVRPEGSVSTLKIQRTERGDSAVYLCASSTGTGPTDTQYFGPGTRLTVL.

The chain carries TRBV19 and TRBJ1-4; D unclear. Germline V gene data show CDR1 as LNHDA and CDR2 as SQIVND (reference sequence). This CDR3 comprises 13 residues. V lost 5 bases, J lost 5 bases, and 9 bases lay in between. CDR3: CASSPRPNEKLFF. The CDR3 coding sequence is TGTGCCAGTAGTCCGAGACCGAATGAAAAACTGTTTTTT.

This chain uses TRBV9 with TRBJ2-2; D is undetermined. This CDR3 has 14 residues. Germline assignment: CDR1 SGDLS and CDR2 YYNGEE. The V end was cut by 0 bases, the J end by 8 bases, with 11 bases between. The CDR3 nucleotides read TGTGCCAGCAGCGTAGCTTCCATGGCGGGGGAGCTGTTTTTT. Amino acid sequence: CASSVASMAGELFF.

The rearrangement joins TRBV29-1 to TRBJ1-3; D unclear. This CDR3 spans 12 amino acids. V was pared by 7 bases and J by 3 bases, with 10 bases between. Germline V gives CDR1 SQVTM, CDR2 ANQGSEA. The CDR3, as DNA: TGCAGCGGATTGACACTTGGAAACACCATATATTTT. Its translation: CSGLTLGNTIYF.